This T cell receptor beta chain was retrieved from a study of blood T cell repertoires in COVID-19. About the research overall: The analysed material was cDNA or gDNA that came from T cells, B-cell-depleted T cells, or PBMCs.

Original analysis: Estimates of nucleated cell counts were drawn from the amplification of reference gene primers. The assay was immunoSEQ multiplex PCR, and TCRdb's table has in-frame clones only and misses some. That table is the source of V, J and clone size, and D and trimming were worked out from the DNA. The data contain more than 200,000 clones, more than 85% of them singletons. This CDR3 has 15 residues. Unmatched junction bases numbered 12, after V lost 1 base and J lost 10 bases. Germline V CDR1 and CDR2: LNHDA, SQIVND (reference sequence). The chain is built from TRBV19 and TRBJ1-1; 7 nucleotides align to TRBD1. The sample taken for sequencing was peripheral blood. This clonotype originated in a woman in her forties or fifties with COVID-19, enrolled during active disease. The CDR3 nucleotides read TGTGCCAGTAGTATAGTCTTCGACAGGGCGAAGGGAGCTTTCTTT. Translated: CASSIVFDRAKGAFF.